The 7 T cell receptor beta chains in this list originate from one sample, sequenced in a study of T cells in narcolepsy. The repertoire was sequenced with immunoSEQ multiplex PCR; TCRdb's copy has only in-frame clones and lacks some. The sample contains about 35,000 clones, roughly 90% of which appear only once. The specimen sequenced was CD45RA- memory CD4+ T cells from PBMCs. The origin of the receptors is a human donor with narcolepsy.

In DNA, the CDR3 is TGTGCCACCCCGAGGGACGGGAACTATGGCTACACCTTC. Protein: CATPRDGNYGYTF. This chain connects TRBV6-1 to TRBJ1-2, with D maybe TRBD1 (5 bases). The CDR3 sequence is 13 residues long. The germline gives CDR1 MNHNS, CDR2 SASEGT. V lost 10 bases and J lost 2, with 14 bases in between.

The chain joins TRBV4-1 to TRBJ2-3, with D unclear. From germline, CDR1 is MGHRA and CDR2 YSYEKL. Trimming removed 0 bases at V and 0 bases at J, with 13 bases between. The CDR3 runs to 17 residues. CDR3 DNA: TGCGCCAGCAGCCAAGATCTTTTCGGGCAAAGCACAGATACGCAGTATTTT. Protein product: CASSQDLFGQSTDTQYF.

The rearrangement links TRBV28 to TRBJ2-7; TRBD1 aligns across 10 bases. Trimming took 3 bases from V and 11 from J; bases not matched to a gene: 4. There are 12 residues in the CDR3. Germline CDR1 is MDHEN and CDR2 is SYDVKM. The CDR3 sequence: CASSFRGTGEYF. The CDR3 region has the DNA TGTGCCAGCAGTTTCCGAGGGACAGGGGAGTACTTC.

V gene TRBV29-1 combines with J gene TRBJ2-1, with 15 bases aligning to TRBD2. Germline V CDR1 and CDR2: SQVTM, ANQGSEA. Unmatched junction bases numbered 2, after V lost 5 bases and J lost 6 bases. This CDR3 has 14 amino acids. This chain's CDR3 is CSVPGLAGGNEQFF. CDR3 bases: TGCAGCGTTCCGGGACTAGCGGGAGGCAATGAGCAGTTCTTC.

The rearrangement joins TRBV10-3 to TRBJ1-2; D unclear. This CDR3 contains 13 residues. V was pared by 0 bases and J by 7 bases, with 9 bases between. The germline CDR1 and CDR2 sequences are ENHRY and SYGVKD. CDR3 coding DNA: TGTGCCATCAGTGAGTCGATTACTTTTGGCTACACCTTC. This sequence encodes CAISESITFGYTF.

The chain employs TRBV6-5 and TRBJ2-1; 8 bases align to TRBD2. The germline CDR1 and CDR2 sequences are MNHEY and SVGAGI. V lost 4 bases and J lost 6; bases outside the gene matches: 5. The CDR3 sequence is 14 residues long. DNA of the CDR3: TGTGCCAGCAGTTTGGAAGCGGGAGCCAATGAGCAGTTCTTC. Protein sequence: CASSLEAGANEQFF.

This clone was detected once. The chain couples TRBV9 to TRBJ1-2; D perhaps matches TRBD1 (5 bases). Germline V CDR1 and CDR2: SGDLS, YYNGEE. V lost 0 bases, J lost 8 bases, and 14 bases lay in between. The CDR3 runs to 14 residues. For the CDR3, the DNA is TGTGCCAGCAGCGTAGCTGACGGGAGGGGCGGCTACACCTTC. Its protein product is CASSVADGRGGYTF.